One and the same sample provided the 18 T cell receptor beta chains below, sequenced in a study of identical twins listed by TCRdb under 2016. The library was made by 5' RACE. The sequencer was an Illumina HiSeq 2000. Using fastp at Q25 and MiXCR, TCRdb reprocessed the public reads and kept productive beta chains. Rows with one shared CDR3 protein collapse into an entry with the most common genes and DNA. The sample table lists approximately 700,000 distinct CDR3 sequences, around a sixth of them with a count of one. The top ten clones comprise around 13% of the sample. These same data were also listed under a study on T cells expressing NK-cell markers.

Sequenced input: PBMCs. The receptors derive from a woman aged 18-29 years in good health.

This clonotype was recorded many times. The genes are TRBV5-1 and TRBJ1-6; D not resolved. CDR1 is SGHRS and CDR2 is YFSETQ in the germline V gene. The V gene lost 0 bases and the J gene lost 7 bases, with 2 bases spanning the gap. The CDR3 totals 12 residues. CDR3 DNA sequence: TGCGCCAGCAGCTTGGAGAATTCACCCCTCCACTTT. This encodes CASSLENSPLHF.

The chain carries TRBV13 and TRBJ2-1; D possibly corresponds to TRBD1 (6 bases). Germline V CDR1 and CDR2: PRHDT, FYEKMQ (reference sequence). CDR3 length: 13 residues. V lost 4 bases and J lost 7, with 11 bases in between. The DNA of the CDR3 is TGTGCCAGCAGCTCTACAGGGCTAAATGAGCAGTTCTTC. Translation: CASSSTGLNEQFF.

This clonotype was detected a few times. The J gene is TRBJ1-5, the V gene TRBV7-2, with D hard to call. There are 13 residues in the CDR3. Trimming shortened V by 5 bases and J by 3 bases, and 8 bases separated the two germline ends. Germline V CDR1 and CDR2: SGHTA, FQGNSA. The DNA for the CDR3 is TGTGCCAGCAGCCCCCGACCCAATCAGCCCCAGCATTTT. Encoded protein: CASSPRPNQPQHF.

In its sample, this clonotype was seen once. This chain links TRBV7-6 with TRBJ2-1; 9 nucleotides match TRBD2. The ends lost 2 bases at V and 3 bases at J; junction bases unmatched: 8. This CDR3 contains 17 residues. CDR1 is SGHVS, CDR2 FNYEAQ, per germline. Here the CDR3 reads CASSLISLAGNYNEQFF. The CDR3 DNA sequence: TGTGCCAGCAGCTTAATTAGCCTAGCGGGGAACTACAATGAGCAGTTCTTC.

This CDR3 reads CASSLISSGTVNTEAFF. DNA of the CDR3: TGTGCCAGCAGCCTAATTAGTTCCGGGACAGTGAACACTGAAGCTTTCTTT. The rearrangement links TRBV27 to TRBJ1-1; 7 nucleotides line up with TRBD1. Looked up from germline, CDR1 is MNHEY and CDR2 is SMNVEV (reference sequence). CDR3 length: 17 amino acids. Trimming cost V 6 bases and J 0 bases; bases outside gene matches: 13.

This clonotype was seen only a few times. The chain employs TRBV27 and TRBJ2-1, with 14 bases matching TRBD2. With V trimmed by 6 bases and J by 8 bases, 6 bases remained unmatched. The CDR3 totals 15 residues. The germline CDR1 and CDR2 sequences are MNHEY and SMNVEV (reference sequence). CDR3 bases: TGTGCCAGCAGCGGGACTAGCGGGAGTCTCGATGAGCAGTTCTTC. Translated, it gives CASSGTSGSLDEQFF.

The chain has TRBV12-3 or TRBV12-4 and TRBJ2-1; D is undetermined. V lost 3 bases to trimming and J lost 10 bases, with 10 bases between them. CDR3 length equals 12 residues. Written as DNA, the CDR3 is TGTGCCAGCAGTTTCGTGGTTTGGGAGCAGTTCTTC. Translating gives CASSFVVWEQFF.

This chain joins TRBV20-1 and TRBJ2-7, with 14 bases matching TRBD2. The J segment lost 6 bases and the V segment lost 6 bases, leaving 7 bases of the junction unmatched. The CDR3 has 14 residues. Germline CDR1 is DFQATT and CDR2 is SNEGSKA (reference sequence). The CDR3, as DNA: TGCAGTGCCGAGTCCGGGACTAGCGGGGGCGAGCAGTACTTC. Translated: CSAESGTSGGEQYF.

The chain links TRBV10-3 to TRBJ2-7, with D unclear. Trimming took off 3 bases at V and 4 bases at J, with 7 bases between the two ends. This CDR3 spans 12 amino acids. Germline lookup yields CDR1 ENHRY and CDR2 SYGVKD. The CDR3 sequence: CAISDLRYEQYF. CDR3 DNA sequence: TGTGCCATCAGTGATCTCCGGTACGAGCAGTACTTC.

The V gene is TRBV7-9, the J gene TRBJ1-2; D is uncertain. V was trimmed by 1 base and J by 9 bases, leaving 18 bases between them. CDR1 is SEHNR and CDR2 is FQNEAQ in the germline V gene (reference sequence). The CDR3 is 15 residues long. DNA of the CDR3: TGTGCCAGCAGCTTAGGGAAGGGAGACGTGGAAAGCTACACCTTC. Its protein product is CASSLGKGDVESYTF.

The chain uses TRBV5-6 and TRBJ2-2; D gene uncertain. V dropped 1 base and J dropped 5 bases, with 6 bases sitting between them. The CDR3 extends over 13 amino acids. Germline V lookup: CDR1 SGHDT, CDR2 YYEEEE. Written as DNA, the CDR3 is TGTGCCAGCAGCTTGCCTAGTACCGGGGAGCTGTTTTTT. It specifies CASSLPSTGELFF.

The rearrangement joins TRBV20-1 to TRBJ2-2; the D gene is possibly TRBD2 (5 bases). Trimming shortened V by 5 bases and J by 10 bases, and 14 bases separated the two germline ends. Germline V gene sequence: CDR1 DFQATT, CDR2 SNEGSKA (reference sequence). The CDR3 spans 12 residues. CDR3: CSAGPSEEELFF. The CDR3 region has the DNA TGCAGTGCTGGTCCTTCGGAGGAGGAGCTGTTTTTT.

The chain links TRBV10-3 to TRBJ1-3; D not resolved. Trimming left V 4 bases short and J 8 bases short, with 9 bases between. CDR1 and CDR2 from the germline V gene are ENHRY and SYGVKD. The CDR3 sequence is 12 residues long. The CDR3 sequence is CAISGSGDTIYF. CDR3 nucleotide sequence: TGTGCCATCAGTGGGTCCGGGGACACCATATATTTT.

The CDR3 region has the DNA TGTGCCAGCAGTGTACAAGCGACGTCCTACGAGCAGTACTTC. It codes for CASSVQATSYEQYF. This chain uses TRBV6-1 with TRBJ2-7; unclear D gene. Germline loops: CDR1 MNHNS, CDR2 SASEGT. V lost 4 bases and J lost 1, with 11 bases in between. CDR3 length: 14 residues.

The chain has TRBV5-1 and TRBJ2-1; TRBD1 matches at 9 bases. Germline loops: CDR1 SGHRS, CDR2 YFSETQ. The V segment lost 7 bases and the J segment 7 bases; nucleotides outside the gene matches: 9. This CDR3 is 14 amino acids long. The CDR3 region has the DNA TGCGCCAGCGGGGGACAGGGTAATTTAAATGAGCAGTTCTTC. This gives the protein CASGGQGNLNEQFF. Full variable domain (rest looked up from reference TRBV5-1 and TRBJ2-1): KAGVTQTPRYLIKTRGQQVTLSCSPISGHRSVSWYQQTPGQGLQFLFEYFSETQRNKGNFPGRFSGRQFSNSRSEMNVSTLELGDSALYLCASGGQGNLNEQFFGPGTRLTVL.

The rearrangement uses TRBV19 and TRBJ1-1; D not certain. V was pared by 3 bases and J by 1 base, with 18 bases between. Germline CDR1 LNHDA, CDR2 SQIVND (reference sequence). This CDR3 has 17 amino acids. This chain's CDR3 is CASSILAAMVANTEAFF. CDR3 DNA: TGTGCCAGTAGTATCTTGGCGGCGATGGTCGCGAACACTGAAGCTTTCTTT. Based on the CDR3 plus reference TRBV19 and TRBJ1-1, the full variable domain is DGGITQSPKYLFRKEGQNVTLSCEQNLNHDAMYWYRQDPGQGLRLIYYSQIVNDFQKGDIAEGYSVSREKKESFPLTVTSAQKNPTAFYLCASSILAAMVANTEAFFGQGTRLTVV.

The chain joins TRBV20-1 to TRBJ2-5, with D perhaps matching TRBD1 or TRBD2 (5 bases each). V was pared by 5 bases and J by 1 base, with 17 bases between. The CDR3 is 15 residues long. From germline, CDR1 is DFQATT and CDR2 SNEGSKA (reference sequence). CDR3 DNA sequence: TGCAGTGCTTTACCGATGGGACCCCGCCAAGAGACCCAGTACTTC. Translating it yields CSALPMGPRQETQYF.

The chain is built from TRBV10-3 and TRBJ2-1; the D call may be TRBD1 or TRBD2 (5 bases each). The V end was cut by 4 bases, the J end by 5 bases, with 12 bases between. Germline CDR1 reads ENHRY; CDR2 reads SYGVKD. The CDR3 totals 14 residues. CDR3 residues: CAISGGRWDNEQFF. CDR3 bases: TGTGCCATCAGTGGGGGACGTTGGGACAATGAGCAGTTCTTC.